One and the same sample provided the 16 T cell receptor beta chains below, sequenced in a study of blood T cell repertoires in COVID-19. This table comes from immunoSEQ multiplex PCR, and its TCRdb copy is limited to in-frame clones, with some not included. The profile shows 85,000 to 100,000 clones, about two thirds of them singletons. What was sequenced was peripheral blood. Receptor source: a woman aged 55-75 years in a cohort sampled during active or convalescent COVID-19.

Concerning this clone itself: The sample holds other DNA sequences that translate to the same CDR3. The rearrangement links TRBV5-1 to TRBJ2-7, with no clear D. Germline lookup yields CDR1 SGHRS and CDR2 YFSETQ. V was clipped by 0 bases and J by 2 bases, with 3 bases between them. CDR3 length equals 12 residues. CDR3 protein: CASSLGTYEQYF. DNA of the CDR3: TGCGCCAGCAGCTTGGGTACCTACGAGCAGTACTTC. Supplemented by reference TRBV5-1 and TRBJ2-7, the full variable domain reads KAGVTQTPRYLIKTRGQQVTLSCSPISGHRSVSWYQQTPGQGLQFLFEYFSETQRNKGNFPGRFSGRQFSNSRSEMNVSTLELGDSALYLCASSLGTYEQYFGPGTRLTVT.

This chain connects TRBV5-4 to TRBJ1-2; maybe TRBD1 (6 bases). Trimming removed 3 bases from V and 7 bases from J, with 19 bases in between. This CDR3 spans 15 amino acids. Per germline, CDR1 SGHNT and CDR2 YYREEE (reference sequence). CDR3 sequence reads: CASSSLLTGRAGYTF. The CDR3 DNA sequence: TGTGCCAGCAGCTCCTTACTAACAGGGCGCGCTGGCTACACCTTC.

The sample holds one count of this clone. The rearrangement links TRBV7-8 to TRBJ2-3; 8 bases line up with TRBD2. The ends lost 7 bases at V and 2 bases at J; junction bases unmatched: 8. CDR3 size: 15 residues. In germline, CDR1 is SGHVS, CDR2 FQNEAQ. As DNA, the CDR3 is TGTGCCAGCACTTACGGGGGGGCTTCCACAGATACGCAGTATTTT. It yields the protein CASTYGGASTDTQYF.

The J gene is TRBJ1-6, the V gene TRBV5-1, with TRBD1 matching over 8 bases. The CDR3 totals 15 residues. Germline V gene lookup returns CDR1 SGHRS and CDR2 YFSETQ. V trimming: 3 bases; J trimming: 6 bases; junction bases outside the gene matches: 5. Written as DNA, the CDR3 is TGCGCCAGCAGCTCCGACAGGGGTGGTAATTCACCCCTCCACTTT. Translated, it gives CASSSDRGGNSPLHF.

The chain is built from TRBV5-1 and TRBJ2-5, with D possibly matching TRBD2 (5 bases). The CDR3 length is 16 residues. The germline V gene encodes CDR1 SGHRS and CDR2 YFSETQ. V lost 0 bases, J lost 5 bases, and 17 bases lay in between. The CDR3 bases are TGCGCCAGCAGCTTGGGGTATGAGGTGGCGGGCGAGACCCAGTACTTC. Translating it yields CASSLGYEVAGETQYF.

J is TRBJ2-5 and V is TRBV28, with 10 bases fitting TRBD2. The CDR3 is 15 amino acids. Looked up from germline, CDR1 is MDHEN and CDR2 is SYDVKM. V shed 2 bases and J 5 bases; nucleotides not matched to a gene: 5. The DNA for the CDR3 is TGTGCCAGCAGTTTACAAGCGGGGGGGCAGGAGACCCAGTACTTC. Its translation is CASSLQAGGQETQYF.

The chain couples TRBV5-1 to TRBJ2-3; D may be TRBD2 (5 bases). The CDR3 runs to 15 residues. Germline V gives CDR1 SGHRS, CDR2 YFSETQ. V lost 0 bases and J 0 bases, leaving 8 bases between the germline ends. The chain's CDR3 is CASSLATGSTDTQYF. Here the CDR3 DNA reads TGCGCCAGCAGCTTGGCTACGGGAAGCACAGATACGCAGTATTTT.

The chain couples TRBV21-1 to TRBJ1-1; the D call of TRBD1 is as the table states it, not checked on the DNA. TRBV21-1 is labeled a pseudogene. The CDR3 runs to 13 residues. CDR3 in DNA: TGTGCCAGCAGCTACCCAGGGGGCGCTGAAGCTTTCTTT. Amino acid sequence: CASSYPGGAEAFF.

The count of this clone is one. CDR3 in amino acids: CASSPPGQGYGYTF. Written as DNA, the CDR3 is TGTGCCAGCTCACCCCCGGGACAGGGATATGGCTACACCTTC. The chain uses TRBV18 and TRBJ1-2; 9 nucleotides match TRBD1. CDR3 size: 14 residues. After removal of 3 bases from V and 5 bases from J, the junction contained 4 bases not matched to a gene. Germline assignment: CDR1 KGHSH and CDR2 LQKENI.

J is TRBJ1-5 and V is TRBV6-5; TRBD1 matches at 7 bases. The germline CDR1 and CDR2 sequences are MNHEY and SVGAGI. This CDR3 has 14 amino acids. V dropped 7 bases and J dropped 3; count of bases not matched to a gene: 6. CDR3 region: CASKATGINQPQHF. CDR3 nucleotides: TGTGCCAGCAAAGCGACAGGGATCAATCAGCCCCAGCATTTT.

The chain has TRBV6-5 and TRBJ2-7; perhaps TRBD1 as D (6 bases). The V end was cut by 7 bases, the J end by 7 bases, with 11 bases between. There are 11 residues in the CDR3. Germline loops: CDR1 MNHEY, CDR2 SVGAGI. Here the CDR3 reads CASTYREEQYF. In nucleotides, the CDR3 is TGTGCCAGCACCTACAGGGAAGAGCAGTACTTC.

This clone is a singleton in its sample. The chain recombines TRBV18 with TRBJ1-3; the match to TRBD1 covers 7 bases. CDR1 KGHSH and CDR2 LQKENI come from the germline V gene. The V segment lost 1 base and the J segment 2 bases; nucleotides outside the gene matches: 5. The CDR3 runs 16 residues. The CDR3 loop reads CASSPQGGTAGNTIYF. CDR3 nucleotide sequence: TGTGCCAGCTCACCACAGGGCGGGACAGCTGGAAACACCATATATTTT.

The chain links TRBV6-2 or TRBV6-3 to TRBJ2-3, with D perhaps TRBD2 (5 bases). Germline V CDR1 and CDR2: MNHEY, SVGEGT. CDR3 length: 17 amino acids. Between the trimmed V and J ends, which lost 0 bases and 2 bases, there was a span of 15 bases. In nucleotides, the CDR3 is TGTGCCAGCAGTTACTCTTATGAGGGAACAACCACAGATACGCAGTATTTT. Protein sequence: CASSYSYEGTTTDTQYF.

The V and J genes are TRBV11-3 and TRBJ2-1, with D perhaps TRBD2 (7 bases). Per the germline V gene, CDR1 is SGHNT and CDR2 is YENEEA. The length of the CDR3 is 17 residues. The ends were cut back, 1 base at V and 1 base at J, with 14 bases in the middle. CDR3 loop: CASSLVGGARSYNEQFF. The CDR3, as DNA: TGTGCCAGCAGCTTAGTTGGGGGGGCAAGGTCCTACAATGAGCAGTTCTTC.

In this sample, this clone turned up a few times. The chain employs TRBV6-6 and TRBJ1-5; possible D gene TRBD1, 6 bases. Germline-derived CDR1 and CDR2 are MNHNY and SVGAGI (reference sequence). Deletions cut 2 bases from V and 5 bases from J, with 16 bases between. The CDR3 is made up of 16 amino acids. In DNA form, the CDR3 reads TGTGCCAGCAGTTACGGGGGCAGGGTGGCGTATCAGCCCCAGCATTTT. Translating it yields CASSYGGRVAYQPQHF.

The gene calls are TRBV27 and TRBJ2-7; D perhaps matches TRBD2 (5 bases). The CDR3 has 12 residues. Germline values: CDR1 MNHEY, CDR2 SMNVEV (reference sequence). Between the trimmed V and J ends, which lost 4 bases and 7 bases, there was a span of 11 bases. The CDR3 nucleotides read TGTGCCAGCAGTTATCAGTCGGGGGAGCAGTACTTC. Translation: CASSYQSGEQYF.